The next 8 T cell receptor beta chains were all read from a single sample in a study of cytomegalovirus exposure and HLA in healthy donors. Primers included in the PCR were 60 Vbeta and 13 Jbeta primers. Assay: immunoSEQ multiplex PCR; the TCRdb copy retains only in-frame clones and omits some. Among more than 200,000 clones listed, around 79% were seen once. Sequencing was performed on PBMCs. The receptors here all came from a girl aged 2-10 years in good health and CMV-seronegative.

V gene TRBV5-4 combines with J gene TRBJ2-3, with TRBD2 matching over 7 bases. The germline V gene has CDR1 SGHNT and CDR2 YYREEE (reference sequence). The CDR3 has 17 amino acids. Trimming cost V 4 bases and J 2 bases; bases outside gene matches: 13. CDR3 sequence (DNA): TGTGCCAGCAGCCTACTTCGCCGGGGGGACCTCACAGATACGCAGTATTTT. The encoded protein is CASSLLRRGDLTDTQYF.

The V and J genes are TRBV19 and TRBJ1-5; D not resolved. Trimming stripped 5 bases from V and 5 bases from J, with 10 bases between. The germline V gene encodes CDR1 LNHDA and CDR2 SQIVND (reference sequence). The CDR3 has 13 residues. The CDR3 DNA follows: TGTGCCAGTAGTTGGACGGGAGATCAGCCCCAGCATTTT. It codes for CASSWTGDQPQHF.

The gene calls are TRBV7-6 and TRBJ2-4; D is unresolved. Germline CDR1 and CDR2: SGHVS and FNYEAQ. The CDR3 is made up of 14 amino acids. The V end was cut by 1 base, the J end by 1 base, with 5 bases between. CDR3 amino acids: CASSLGGAKNIQYF. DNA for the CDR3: TGTGCCAGCAGCTTAGGTGGCGCCAAAAACATTCAGTACTTC.

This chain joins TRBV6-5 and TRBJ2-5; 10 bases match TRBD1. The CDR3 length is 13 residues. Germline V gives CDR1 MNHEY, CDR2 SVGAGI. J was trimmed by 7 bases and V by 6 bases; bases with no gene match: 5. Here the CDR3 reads CASRGQGKSTQYF. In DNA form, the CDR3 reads TGTGCCAGCAGGGGACAGGGGAAGTCGACCCAGTACTTC.

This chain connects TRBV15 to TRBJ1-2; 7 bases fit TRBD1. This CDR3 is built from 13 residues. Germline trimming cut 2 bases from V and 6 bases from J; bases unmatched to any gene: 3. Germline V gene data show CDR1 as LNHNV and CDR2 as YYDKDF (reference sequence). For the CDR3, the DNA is TGTGCCACCAGCAGAACGACAGGGAATGGCTACACCTTC. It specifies CATSRTTGNGYTF.

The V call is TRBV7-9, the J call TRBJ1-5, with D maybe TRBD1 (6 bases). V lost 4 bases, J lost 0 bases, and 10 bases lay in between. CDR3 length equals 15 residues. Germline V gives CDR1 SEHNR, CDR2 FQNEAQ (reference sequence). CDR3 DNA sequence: TGTGCCAGCAGCTCCGGACAGAATAGCAATCAGCCCCAGCATTTT. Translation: CASSSGQNSNQPQHF.

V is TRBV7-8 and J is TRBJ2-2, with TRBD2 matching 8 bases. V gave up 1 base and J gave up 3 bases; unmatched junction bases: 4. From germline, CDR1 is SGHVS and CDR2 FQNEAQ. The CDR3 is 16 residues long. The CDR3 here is CASSLVQREYTGELFF. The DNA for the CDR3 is TGTGCCAGCAGCTTAGTCCAGCGGGAGTACACCGGGGAGCTGTTTTTT.

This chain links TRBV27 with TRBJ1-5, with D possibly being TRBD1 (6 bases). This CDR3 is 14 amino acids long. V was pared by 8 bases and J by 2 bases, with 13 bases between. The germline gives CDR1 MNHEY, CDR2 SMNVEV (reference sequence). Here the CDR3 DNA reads TGTGCCAGCTCAGGGGTGGAGCGCAATCAGCCCCAGCATTTT. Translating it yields CASSGVERNQPQHF.